The 27 T cell receptor beta chains reported below all come from one sample, sequenced in a study of T-cell reconstitution after alpha-beta-depleted transplantation in children. Unique molecular identifiers were used in preparing the TCRbeta library. TCRdb re-derived calls from the PCR reads in MiXCR, one entry per CDR3 protein. The repertoire holds about 900,000 distinct CDR3 sequences, with roughly 31% as singletons. The input for sequencing was PBMCs, mostly from graft donor cells, taken 360 days after TCRalphabeta/CD19-depleted stem cell transplant. These receptor sequences come from a boy in the first two years of life who had a stem cell transplant for SCID, so the T cells may come from the graft donor.

This clonotype was counted a few times. This chain connects TRBV5-5 to TRBJ2-3, with D tentatively TRBD2 (7 bases). The V gene's germline CDR1 is SGHKS and CDR2 YYEKEE (reference sequence). The CDR3 loop spans 14 amino acids. The ends were cut back, 6 bases at V and 2 bases at J, with 13 bases in the middle. The DNA of the CDR3 is TGTGCCAGCAACTCCGGGGGGCCCACAGATACGCAGTATTTT. This codes for CASNSGGPTDTQYF.

There are a few counts of this clonotype. The chain links TRBV25-1 to TRBJ2-7; the match to TRBD1 covers 8 bases. The CDR3 has 14 residues. Trimming at V came to 4 bases and at J to 0 bases, leaving 2 bases not matched to a gene. Germline V lookup: CDR1 MGHDK, CDR2 SYGVNS. The CDR3 reads CASSGDRSSYEQYF. The CDR3 nucleotides are TGTGCCAGCAGTGGGGACAGGAGCTCCTACGAGCAGTACTTC.

The chain is built from TRBV5-1 and TRBJ1-1; 7 bases are shared with TRBD1. This CDR3 has 16 residues. The germline gives CDR1 SGHRS, CDR2 YFSETQ. Losses at the gene ends were 6 bases for V and 0 bases for J; bases not matched to a gene: 11. CDR3 amino acids: CASTPRQGGLNTEAFF. The CDR3 region has the DNA TGCGCCAGCACCCCCCGACAGGGTGGACTGAACACTGAAGCTTTCTTT.

V and J are TRBV12-3 or TRBV12-4 and TRBJ1-1, with 8 bases that match TRBD1. V was pared by 7 bases and J by 4 bases, with 8 bases of the junction left unmatched. This CDR3 is built from 14 residues. The CDR3 sequence: CASTPSTGVTEAFF. The DNA for the CDR3 is TGTGCCAGCACCCCGTCGACAGGGGTCACTGAAGCTTTCTTT.

The chain joins TRBV29-1 to TRBJ2-2, with no clear D. The germline CDR1 and CDR2 sequences are SQVTM and ANQGSEA. This CDR3 has 14 residues. Between the trimmed V and J ends, which lost 6 bases and 1 base, there was a span of 12 bases. CDR3 protein: CSVMTPKNTGELFF. The CDR3 region has the DNA TGCAGCGTGATGACACCAAAGAACACCGGGGAGCTGTTTTTT.

At least ten counts were recorded for this clonotype. V is TRBV4-1 and J is TRBJ2-7; unclear D gene. From germline, CDR1 is MGHRA and CDR2 YSYEKL. This CDR3 comprises 13 residues. V lost 1 base to trimming and J lost 7 bases, with 11 bases between them. The DNA of the CDR3 is TGCGCCAGCAGCCAAGTGGAGATTCGGGAGCAGTACTTC. Amino acids: CASSQVEIREQYF.

The chain has TRBV7-9 and TRBJ2-3; D might be TRBD1 (5 bases). This CDR3 comprises 15 residues. V dropped 5 bases and J dropped 5 bases, with 17 bases sitting between them. The V gene's germline CDR1 is SEHNR and CDR2 FQNEAQ (reference sequence). The CDR3 loop is CASSHDLRDRDTQYF. CDR3 nucleotides: TGTGCCAGCAGCCATGACCTAAGAGACAGAGATACGCAGTATTTT.

V is TRBV7-6 and J is TRBJ2-7, with a tentative D call TRBD2 (5 bases). Germline V CDR1 and CDR2: SGHVS, FNYEAQ. With 1 base removed from V and 3 bases from J, the gap between germline ends came to 13 bases. The CDR3 consists of 15 residues. CDR3 in DNA: TGTGCCAGCAGCTTAGGTACGGGTCGGGGCTACGAGCAGTACTTC. It specifies CASSLGTGRGYEQYF.

This rearrangement joins TRBV2 to TRBJ1-1; TRBD1 is a possible D gene (5 bases). Trimming shortened V by 6 bases and J by 0 bases, and 11 bases separated the two germline ends. CDR1 and CDR2 from the germline V gene are SNHLY and FYNNEI. The CDR3 contains 14 residues. CDR3 protein: CASRDLTVNTEAFF. The CDR3 bases are TGTGCCAGCAGAGACCTGACAGTGAACACTGAAGCTTTCTTT.

This clonotype was detected a few times. The chain has TRBV15 and TRBJ2-7; D is tentatively TRBD1 or TRBD2 (5 bases each). V was trimmed by 3 bases and J by 3 bases, leaving 12 bases between them. The germline V gene encodes CDR1 LNHNV and CDR2 YYDKDF (reference sequence). This CDR3 is 14 amino acids long. The CDR3 region is CATSRGVGDYEQYF. The CDR3 DNA sequence: TGTGCCACCAGCAGGGGTGTGGGGGACTACGAGCAGTACTTC.

In its sample, this clonotype was seen once. The chain couples TRBV5-1 to TRBJ2-2; 10 nucleotides align to TRBD2. This CDR3 has 16 amino acids. Germline assignment: CDR1 SGHRS and CDR2 YFSETQ. The trim removed 2 bases at V and 4 bases at J, leaving 5 bases unmatched. The CDR3: CASSFLAGDFTGELFF. The CDR3 DNA follows: TGCGCCAGCAGCTTTCTAGCGGGGGATTTCACCGGGGAGCTGTTTTTT.

CDR3 sequence (DNA): TGTGCCAGCAGCGCTGAGTCTCTAAGCACAGATACGCAGTATTTT. This encodes CASSAESLSTDTQYF. This chain connects TRBV9 to TRBJ2-3; no firm D call. The CDR3 is 15 amino acids. Germline CDR1 is SGDLS and CDR2 is YYNGEE. Deletions cut 3 bases from V and 0 bases from J, with 11 bases between.

This clonotype was observed a handful of times. The V gene is TRBV7-9, the J gene TRBJ1-3, with no clear D. The V gene's germline CDR1 is SEHNR and CDR2 FQNEAQ (reference sequence). The CDR3 sequence is 16 residues long. The V gene lost 7 bases and the J gene lost 2 bases, with 18 bases spanning the gap. CDR3 sequence: CASNTPTPFTGNTIYF. CDR3 nucleotides: TGTGCCAGCAACACCCCGACTCCTTTTACTGGAAACACCATATATTTT.

The CDR3 sequence is CASQGLAETQYF. In DNA form, the CDR3 reads TGTGCCAGCCAGGGACTAGCGGAGACCCAGTACTTC. The V gene is TRBV5-6, the J gene TRBJ2-5; 10 positions match TRBD2. This CDR3 has 12 residues. Germline V gene lookup returns CDR1 SGHDT and CDR2 YYEEEE. The V and J ends lost 7 bases and 5 bases, in that order; junction bases with no gene match: 2.

The rearrangement uses TRBV12-3 or TRBV12-4 and TRBJ2-1; the match to TRBD2 covers 7 bases. The CDR3 spans 15 residues. Unmatched junction bases numbered 6, after V lost 3 bases and J lost 4 bases. The CDR3 sequence: CASSFGGERYNEQFF. The CDR3 bases are TGTGCCAGCAGTTTTGGGGGGGAACGATACAATGAGCAGTTCTTC.

A few counts support this clonotype. The J gene is TRBJ2-7, the V gene TRBV20-1; D unclear. Germline CDR1 DFQATT, CDR2 SNEGSKA (reference sequence). Trimming took 2 bases from V and 6 from J, leaving 11 bases between them. CDR3 size: 12 residues. CDR3 sequence reads: CSARQHRSEQYF. The CDR3 DNA reads TGCAGTGCTAGACAACATAGAAGCGAGCAGTACTTC.

The V call is TRBV7-6, the J call TRBJ2-3; possible D gene TRBD2, 6 bases. Per the germline V gene, CDR1 is SGHVS and CDR2 is FNYEAQ. The CDR3 is 16 residues long. Trimming left V 1 base short and J 6 bases short, with 17 bases between. CDR3: CASSLVHRLAPDTQYF. The CDR3 DNA reads as TGTGCCAGCAGCTTAGTCCATCGGCTAGCGCCCGATACGCAGTATTTT.

The V and J genes are TRBV5-1 and TRBJ2-3; D might be TRBD2 (6 bases). The CDR3 extends over 15 amino acids. The germline CDR1 and CDR2 sequences are SGHRS and YFSETQ. V was pared by 7 bases and J by 0 bases, with 15 bases between. The DNA of the CDR3 is TGCGCCAGCCGAACTGGGGACTTGAGCACAGATACGCAGTATTTT. As protein: CASRTGDLSTDTQYF.

This clonotype appeared a few times. The genes are TRBV4-1 and TRBJ1-1, with 11 bases aligning to TRBD1. Losses at the gene ends were 0 bases for V and 3 bases for J; bases not matched to a gene: 0. There are 15 residues in the CDR3. The germline CDR1 and CDR2 sequences are MGHRA and YSYEKL. Here the CDR3 reads CASSQEGQGDTEAFF. The CDR3 DNA sequence: TGCGCCAGCAGCCAAGAGGGACAGGGGGACACTGAAGCTTTCTTT.

This clonotype came up a few times. This chain uses TRBV20-1 with TRBJ1-1; 7 bases agree with TRBD1. The CDR3 covers 14 residues. J lost 0 bases, V lost 4 bases, and 5 bases had no gene match. Looked up from germline, CDR1 is DFQATT and CDR2 is SNEGSKA (reference sequence). The CDR3 loop is CSAKIDRVNTEAFF. For the CDR3, the DNA is TGCAGTGCTAAAATTGACAGGGTGAACACTGAAGCTTTCTTT.

The chain links TRBV6-1 to TRBJ1-2, with 9 bases aligning to TRBD1. With V trimmed by 5 bases and J by 8 bases, 6 bases remained unmatched. Germline CDR1 and CDR2: MNHNS and SASEGT. The CDR3 loop spans 13 amino acids. The chain's CDR3 is CASSKGTGFGYTF. CDR3 nucleotide sequence: TGTGCCAGCAGTAAAGGGACAGGGTTCGGCTACACCTTC.

The V gene is TRBV12-3 or TRBV12-4, the J gene TRBJ1-1; D might be TRBD1 (6 bases). Trimming shortened V by 4 bases and J by 4 bases, and 13 bases separated the two germline ends. The CDR3 consists of 14 residues. CDR3 region: CASSSSGAGTEAFF. The CDR3 nucleotides are TGTGCCAGCAGTTCATCAGGGGCGGGCACTGAAGCTTTCTTT.

V is TRBV10-3 and J is TRBJ1-1, with a tentative D call TRBD1 (5 bases). Germline V lookup: CDR1 ENHRY, CDR2 SYGVKD. The CDR3 is 15 residues long. V shed 5 bases and J shed 1 base, with 14 bases lying between them. The CDR3 spells CAISPKGQGNTEAFF. As DNA, the CDR3 is TGTGCCATCAGTCCAAAAGGGCAGGGGAACACTGAAGCTTTCTTT.

The V and J genes are TRBV20-1 and TRBJ1-2, with D possibly being TRBD1 (6 bases). V lost 5 bases, J lost 4 bases, and 14 bases lay in between. The CDR3 covers 13 residues. CDR1 and CDR2 from the germline V gene are DFQATT and SNEGSKA (reference sequence). CDR3 region: CSADPTGLYGYTF. CDR3 nucleotides: TGCAGTGCTGACCCTACAGGGCTCTATGGCTACACCTTC.

This clonotype was seen only a few times. The chain couples TRBV20-1 to TRBJ1-1; 7 bases match TRBD1. Germline CDR1 is DFQATT and CDR2 is SNEGSKA (reference sequence). J gave up 4 bases and V 2 bases, and 7 bases lay outside the gene matches. The CDR3 contains 14 residues. CDR3 amino acids: CSARRDSQATEAFF. The CDR3 coding sequence is TGCAGTGCTAGAAGGGACAGCCAGGCCACTGAAGCTTTCTTT.

The rearrangement uses TRBV6-5 and TRBJ2-1, with D tentatively TRBD1 (6 bases). Germline CDR1 and CDR2: MNHEY and SVGAGI. This CDR3 comprises 15 residues. The ends were cut back, 2 bases at V and 5 bases at J, with 13 bases in the middle. CDR3 protein: CASSYRGKTNNEQFF. In nucleotides, the CDR3 is TGTGCCAGCAGTTACAGGGGGAAGACTAACAATGAGCAGTTCTTC.

This clonotype was counted at least ten times. The chain carries TRBV24-1 and TRBJ2-1, with no clear D. The CDR3 has 15 amino acids. The germline gives CDR1 KGHDR, CDR2 SFDVKD. Deletions cut 6 bases from V and 8 bases from J, with 19 bases between. CDR3 region: CATSSTEGLSDEQFF. CDR3 bases: TGTGCCACCAGTTCGACTGAAGGGTTATCGGATGAGCAGTTCTTC.